One sample yielded the 3 T cell receptor beta chains listed below, sequenced in a study of T-cell reconstitution after alpha-beta-depleted transplantation in children. As it was prepared, the TCRbeta library received unique molecular identifiers. Via MiXCR, TCRdb re-called the PCR reads, giving one row per CDR3 protein. Altogether about 140,000 distinct CDR3 sequences are present, around 10% being singletons, with the ten largest covering 15% to 20%. This material consisted of PBMCs, mostly from graft donor cells, taken 180 days after TCRalphabeta/CD19-depleted stem cell transplant. The receptors come from a female patient aged 2-15 years who had a stem cell transplant for congenital amegakaryocytic thrombocytopenia, so the T cells may come from the graft donor.

Comment on this clonotype: Germline and junction disagree at one end, which may indicate a read error. This rearrangement joins TRBV2 to TRBJ1-4, with TRBD1 as a possible D gene (5 bases). The CDR3 runs to 17 residues. From germline, CDR1 is SNHLY and CDR2 FYNNEI. Here the CDR3 DNA reads TGTGCCACCAGTGAACCCTTAATACCGGGGCTTAATGAAAAACTGTTTTTT. Its protein product is CATSEPLIPGLNEKLFF.

This clonotype was detected many times. The V gene is TRBV28, the J gene TRBJ1-5; tentative D call: TRBD1 (5 bases). Germline CDR1 reads MDHEN; CDR2 reads SYDVKM. The CDR3 has 11 residues. Trimming removed 6 bases at V and 7 bases at J, with 7 bases between. The chain's CDR3 is CASRDKQPQHF. The CDR3 DNA reads TGTGCCAGCAGGGACAAACAGCCCCAGCATTTT.

This clonotype has more than one count but fewer than ten. Written as DNA, the CDR3 is TGCGCCAGCAGTCCCGGGGTCAATCAGCCCCAGCATTTT. The encoded protein is CASSPGVNQPQHF. The rearrangement uses TRBV5-1 and TRBJ1-5; no clear D. Germline V lookup: CDR1 SGHRS, CDR2 YFSETQ. CDR3 length equals 13 residues. V was trimmed by 5 bases and J by 3 bases, leaving 9 bases between them.